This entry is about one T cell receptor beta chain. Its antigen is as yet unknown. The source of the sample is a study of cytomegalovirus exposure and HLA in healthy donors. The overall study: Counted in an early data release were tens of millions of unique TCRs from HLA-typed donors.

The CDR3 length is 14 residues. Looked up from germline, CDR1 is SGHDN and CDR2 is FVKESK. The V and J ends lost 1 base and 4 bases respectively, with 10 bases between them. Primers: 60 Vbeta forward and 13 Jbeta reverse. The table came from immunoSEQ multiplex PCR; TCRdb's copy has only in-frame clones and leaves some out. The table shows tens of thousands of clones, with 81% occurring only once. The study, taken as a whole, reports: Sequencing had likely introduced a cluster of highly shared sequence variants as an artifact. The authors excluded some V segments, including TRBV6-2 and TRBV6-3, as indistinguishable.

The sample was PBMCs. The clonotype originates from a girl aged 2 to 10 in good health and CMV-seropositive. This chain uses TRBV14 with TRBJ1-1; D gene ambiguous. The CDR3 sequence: CASSQVVTSTEAFF. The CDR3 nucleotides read TGTGCCAGCAGCCAAGTGGTCACATCCACTGAAGCTTTCTTT.